This TCR beta chain was obtained from a study of CD8+ T cells in alopecia areata (dated by TCRdb to the late 2010s). With respect to the entire study: The treated patients took part in an open-label pilot trial in which moderate-to-severe alopecia areata was treated with oral tofacitinib at 5 to 10 mg twice daily. Patients received tofacitinib for 6 to 18 months and were then followed off drug for 6 months to check for delayed response and recurrence. Disease severity in treated patients was measured with the SALT score, which quantifies the percentage of affected scalp surface area. The study used high-throughput TCRbeta sequencing to examine T cell clonal expansion in alopecia areata, in both the C3H/HeJ mouse model and human patients. Human TCRbeta sequencing covered scalp tissue and sorted CD4+ and CD8+ peripheral blood T cells from patchy and totalis/universalis alopecia areata patients and healthy controls. Biopsies were taken from tofacitinib-treated patients at baseline and again at 4 and 24 weeks into treatment, and several of those patients also had a later scalp biopsy. Scalp clonality was compared across normal scalp (n=4), patchy alopecia areata scalp (n=8), and alopecia totalis/universalis scalp (n=8). RNA came from the PAXgene miRNA kit for fixed scalp, the miRNeasy kit for PBMCs, and the RNeasy kit for mouse skin. TCRbeta CDR3 regions were amplified by immunoSEQ multiplex PCR using 35 Vbeta forward and 13 Jbeta reverse primers. General study outcomes and caveats: Higher clonality and more expanded CD8+ clones were observed in lesional scalp than in normal scalp, particularly in alopecia totalis/universalis, a finding suggestive of antigenic drive. Unlike mouse skin, which is dominated by gammadelta T cells, normal human skin has resident alphabeta T cells that are also sequenced, and this complicates analysis of the scalp TCR repertoire. Many expanded lesional clones were found to persist in scalp and blood during tofacitinib treatment, and relapse after treatment cessation may be partly explained by this persistence. Tofacitinib significantly decreased scalp clonality and the number of expanded CD8+ clones among the top 100 scalp clones. Shared TCR sequences between patients were less evident than in mice, which may be partly attributable to HLA diversity in the patient population. Because the treated cohort was small and had just a single nonresponder, larger studies are needed to establish links between baseline CD8+ expansion and response.

Receptor libraries were prepared by the immunoSEQ multiplex PCR assay. RNA was extracted from all samples and reverse transcribed into cDNA as template for TCR sequencing. First-strand cDNA was synthesized with SuperScript III using a 2:1 mix of oligo-dT and random hexamers. A synthetic immune receptor repertoire was used to assess amplification bias, and residual bias was removed computationally. On the authors' methods: After raw reads were preprocessed to remove errors, the CDR3 was defined following IMGT conventions as running from the conserved cysteine to phenylalanine. Clonality was calculated as 1 minus Shannon entropy normalized by log2 of the number of productive unique TCRs. Whether each scalp clone was CD4 or CD8 was inferred by checking scalp TCRbeta sequences against the CD4 and CD8 repertoires from sorted blood. Drawn from immuneACCESS, this table holds only the in-frame rearrangements with V and J called that TCRdb kept. Clones are partly lost; checked studies trace under half to an unresolved V gene and leave the rest unexplained. V and J calls plus clone size are reproduced from that table; the DNA served to infer D and trimming. The sample has approximately 220,000 clones on record, roughly two fifths of them singletons. The ten largest clones take up about 0.48% of the sample.

The intended sense of this specimen's treatment or condition label: oral pan-JAK inhibitor, 5-10 mg twice daily. Lesional scalp punch biopsies and peripheral blood were obtained from alopecia areata patients. PBMCs were separated by density centrifugation and stained for CD3, CD4 and CD8, after which CD4+ and CD8+ T cells were sorted on a FACSAria. The CDR3, cysteine through phenylalanine, is 11 amino acids long. The kept DNA is CDR3 alone, 33 bases in frame from the first base. In the germline V gene (reference sequence), CDR1 corresponds to GTSNPN and CDR2 to SVGIG. V drops 7 bases and J drops 2 bases, leaving 8 bases in between. In regard to this clone: It has no known antigen specificity. No much larger clone exists at a distance of one base, and base qualities are not known.

This specimen consisted of CD4+ T cells sorted from blood, obtained at approximately week 30, from a patient treated with tofacitinib. The sequence was obtained from a human donor with alopecia areata. This sequence uses TRBV30 and TRBJ1-1; the D gene cannot be resolved reliably. The DNA sequence reads TGTGCCTCCAAGGGCAACACTGAAGCTTTCTTT. Protein translation: CASKGNTEAFF.